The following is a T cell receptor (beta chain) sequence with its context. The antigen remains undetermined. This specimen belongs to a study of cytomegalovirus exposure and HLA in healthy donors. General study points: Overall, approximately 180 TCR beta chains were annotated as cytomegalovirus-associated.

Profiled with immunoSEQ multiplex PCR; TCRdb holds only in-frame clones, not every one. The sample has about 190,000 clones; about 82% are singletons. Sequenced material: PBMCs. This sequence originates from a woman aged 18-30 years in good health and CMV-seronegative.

CDR3 amino acids: CASSMTGLNEKLFF. Here the CDR3 DNA reads TGTGCCAGTAGTATGACAGGGCTCAATGAAAAACTGTTTTTT. The chain links TRBV19 to TRBJ1-4, with 7 bases matching TRBD1. Germline V CDR1 and CDR2: LNHDA, SQIVND (reference sequence). V lost 3 bases, J lost 5 bases, and 3 bases stayed unmatched. The CDR3 runs to 14 residues.